Following are 28 T cell receptor beta chains from one sample sequenced in a study of blood T cell repertoires in COVID-19. Clones were read by immunoSEQ multiplex PCR, and TCRdb kept only the in-frame ones, dropping some. This sample has some 350,000 clones, with over 80% found just once. The sample comprised PBMCs or T cells enriched from blood (not recorded which). The origin of the receptors is a man aged 25 to 45 who had recovered from COVID-19.

The genes are TRBV10-3 and TRBJ2-5, with a possible D match to TRBD1 (6 bases). This CDR3 region has 14 residues. Trimming took 3 bases from V and 2 from J, leaving 10 bases between them. Germline CDR1 reads ENHRY; CDR2 reads SYGVKD. The CDR3 spells CAISEWDIQETQYF. For the CDR3, the DNA is TGTGCCATCAGTGAATGGGACATACAAGAGACCCAGTACTTC.

The chain employs TRBV18 and TRBJ2-7; 11 bases match TRBD2. This CDR3 contains 17 residues. CDR1 and CDR2 (germline): KGHSH, LQKENI. V lost 2 bases to trimming and J lost 1 base; unmatched junction nucleotides: 7. CDR3 region: CASSPTGTSGSSYEQYF. The CDR3 nucleotides read TGTGCCAGCTCACCAACCGGGACTAGCGGATCGTCCTACGAGCAGTACTTC.

The chain combines TRBV19 with TRBJ2-7, with 11 bases identical to TRBD1. Per the germline V gene, CDR1 is LNHDA and CDR2 is SQIVND (reference sequence). Trimming took 10 bases from V and 5 from J; bases not matched to a gene: 10. CDR3 length: 14 residues. CDR3 sequence: CATESDRGHHEQYF. CDR3 coding DNA: TGTGCCACCGAATCGGACAGGGGGCATCACGAGCAGTACTTC.

V gene TRBV10-3 combines with J gene TRBJ2-1; no clear D gene. There are 14 residues in the CDR3. Deletions cut 2 bases from V and 0 bases from J, with 5 bases between. CDR1 is ENHRY, CDR2 SYGVKD, per germline. The CDR3 region has the DNA TGTGCCATCAGTGAGCATCCCTCCTACAATGAGCAGTTCTTC. Residues: CAISEHPSYNEQFF.

The chain combines TRBV4-1 with TRBJ2-7; 8 bases fit TRBD1. The CDR3 extends over 13 amino acids. Germline CDR1 MGHRA, CDR2 YSYEKL. The V gene end was trimmed by 6 bases and the J gene end by 5 bases; junction bases not matched to a gene: 6. CDR3 region: CASSNRGIDEQYF. In nucleotides, the CDR3 is TGCGCCAGCAGTAACAGGGGGATCGACGAGCAGTACTTC.

This clone has just one count. The chain has TRBV5-1 and TRBJ2-4, with TRBD2 matching over 11 bases. The trim removed 0 bases at V and 2 bases at J, leaving 7 bases unmatched. The germline CDR1 and CDR2 sequences are SGHRS and YFSETQ. The CDR3 has 18 amino acids. The CDR3 protein is CASSLGLAGGLSKNIQYF. For the CDR3, the DNA is TGCGCCAGCAGCTTGGGGCTAGCGGGGGGCTTATCCAAAAACATTCAGTACTTC.

The V call is TRBV5-1, the J call TRBJ1-2; no clear D gene. Germline CDR1 SGHRS, CDR2 YFSETQ. The CDR3 loop spans 14 amino acids. V was clipped by 2 bases and J by 7 bases, with 15 bases between them. The CDR3 bases are TGCGCCAGCAGCTTAGGAGGGATAGGGATTGGCTACACCTTC. The encoded protein is CASSLGGIGIGYTF. Filled out from reference TRBV5-1 and TRBJ1-2, the complete variable domain reads KAGVTQTPRYLIKTRGQQVTLSCSPISGHRSVSWYQQTPGQGLQFLFEYFSETQRNKGNFPGRFSGRQFSNSRSEMNVSTLELGDSALYLCASSLGGIGIGYTFGSGTRLTVV.

The rearrangement uses TRBV5-1 and TRBJ2-1; 11 positions agree with TRBD2. The germline CDR1 and CDR2 sequences are SGHRS and YFSETQ. Trimming took 3 bases from V and 0 from J; bases not matched to a gene: 11. The CDR3 contains 19 residues. This CDR3 is CASSSYPSGGSPSYNEQFF. The CDR3 bases are TGCGCCAGCAGCTCCTACCCTAGCGGGGGGTCCCCCTCCTACAATGAGCAGTTCTTC.

This rearrangement joins TRBV10-3 to TRBJ1-6, with D uncertain. Germline values: CDR1 ENHRY, CDR2 SYGVKD. This CDR3 is 13 amino acids long. V was cut by 2 bases and J by 7 bases, with 6 bases left in between. CDR3 sequence: CAISEIKNSPLHF. CDR3 in DNA: TGTGCCATCAGTGAGATTAAAAATTCACCCCTCCACTTT.

The chain employs TRBV9 and TRBJ1-3, with D tentatively TRBD1 (5 bases). CDR1 SGDLS and CDR2 YYNGEE come from the germline V gene. This CDR3 spans 12 amino acids. V was pared by 2 bases and J by 5 bases, with 5 bases between. DNA for the CDR3: TGTGCCAGCAGCGTGGACAGAAACACCATATATTTT. This translates into CASSVDRNTIYF.

The chain uses TRBV19 and TRBJ2-1, with TRBD1 matching 7 bases. CDR1 and CDR2 (germline): LNHDA, SQIVND (reference sequence). The CDR3 runs 14 residues. After removal of 6 bases from V and 6 bases from J, the junction contained 8 bases not matched to a gene. CDR3 sequence reads: CASRRQGSLNEQFF. In nucleotides, the CDR3 is TGTGCCAGTAGGCGACAGGGTTCCCTCAATGAGCAGTTCTTC.

The chain carries TRBV11-2 and TRBJ1-5; D unclear. In germline, CDR1 is SGHAT, CDR2 FQNNGV. The CDR3 runs 12 residues. Trimming took 3 bases from V and 9 from J, leaving 9 bases between them. CDR3 bases: TGTGCCAGCAGCTTTACCGGCGGGCCCCAGCATTTT. As protein: CASSFTGGPQHF.

V gene TRBV28 combines with J gene TRBJ1-6; D unclear. Trimming removed 1 base from V and 0 bases from J, with 7 bases in between. This CDR3 has 16 residues. CDR1 is MDHEN, CDR2 SYDVKM, per germline. The CDR3 reads CASSLSGLSYNSPLHF. The CDR3 coding sequence is TGTGCCAGCAGTTTATCGGGTCTCTCCTATAATTCACCCCTCCACTTT. Variable domain in full (rest from reference TRBV28 and TRBJ1-6): DVKVTQSSRYLVKRTGEKVFLECVQDMDHENMFWYRQDPGLGLRLIYFSYDVKMKEKGDIPEGYSVSREKKERFSLILESASTNQTSMYLCASSLSGLSYNSPLHFGNGTRLTVT.

This clone was seen a few times. The CDR3 loop reads CASSTGIASGETQYF. In DNA, the CDR3 is TGTGCCAGCAGTACTGGGATAGCGAGTGGGGAGACCCAGTACTTC. The gene calls are TRBV6-5 and TRBJ2-5, with D perhaps TRBD2 (5 bases). Trimming removed 5 bases at V and 5 bases at J, with 18 bases between. Per the germline V gene, CDR1 is MNHEY and CDR2 is SVGAGI. The CDR3 loop spans 15 amino acids.

The chain uses TRBV13 and TRBJ2-7, with a weak D call TRBD1 (6 bases). This CDR3 has 15 amino acids. CDR1 is PRHDT and CDR2 is FYEKMQ in the germline V gene (reference sequence). V shed 3 bases and J shed 2 bases, with 14 bases lying between them. The CDR3 protein is CASSFVIGQTYEQYF. For the CDR3, the DNA is TGTGCCAGCAGCTTTGTCATCGGACAGACCTACGAGCAGTACTTC.

The count of this clone is one. The CDR3 sequence is CASSSAGSSRREQYF. The CDR3 region has the DNA TGTGCCAGCAGCTCGGCGGGCTCTTCCCGTAGAGAGCAGTACTTC. The rearrangement joins TRBV7-2 to TRBJ2-7; possibly TRBD2 for D (5 bases). This CDR3 is built from 15 residues. Germline loops: CDR1 SGHTA, CDR2 FQGNSA. The V and J ends lost 4 bases and 7 bases respectively, with 20 bases between them.

Only a few counts were recorded for this clone. This chain uses TRBV2 with TRBJ2-7; possibly TRBD2 for D (6 bases). Trimming left V 4 bases short and J 0 bases short, with 10 bases between. Germline V lookup: CDR1 SNHLY, CDR2 FYNNEI. This CDR3 spans 14 amino acids. The CDR3 nucleotides read TGTGCCAGCAGTGGCGGGGCCTCCTCCTACGAGCAGTACTTC. Amino acids: CASSGGASSYEQYF.

The gene calls are TRBV28 and TRBJ1-2; weak D call: TRBD1 (5 bases). The CDR3 is 15 residues long. V was shortened by 3 bases and J by 3 bases, with 14 bases between the two germline ends. The germline CDR1 and CDR2 sequences are MDHEN and SYDVKM. The CDR3 DNA sequence: TGTGCCAGCAGTTTCACAATAGGGGTTTACTATGGCTACACCTTC. Its protein is CASSFTIGVYYGYTF.

This clone was recorded only once. The chain couples TRBV7-9 to TRBJ2-5, with TRBD1 identical over 11 bases. This CDR3 has 15 residues. Germline CDR1 is SEHNR and CDR2 is FQNEAQ (reference sequence). J gave up 5 bases and V 4 bases, and 6 bases lay outside the gene matches. The CDR3 DNA reads TGTGCCAGCAGCTACCGGGACAGGGGGTTGGAGACCCAGTACTTC. This codes for CASSYRDRGLETQYF.

V is TRBV2 and J is TRBJ1-2; D is perhaps TRBD1 (5 bases). Trimming removed 7 bases from V and 3 bases from J, with 9 bases in between. The CDR3 contains 12 residues. CDR1 and CDR2 from the germline V gene are SNHLY and FYNNEI. CDR3 DNA: TGTGCCAGCACTAGGGGCGACTATGGCTACACCTTC. Its protein is CASTRGDYGYTF.

The CDR3 region has the DNA TGTGCCAGCAGTGAGGTCGCCGGGACTCCTGCCTACGAGCAGTACTTC. It translates to CASSEVAGTPAYEQYF. The chain carries TRBV2 and TRBJ2-7, with D possibly TRBD2 on 6 matching bases. Looked up from germline, CDR1 is SNHLY and CDR2 is FYNNEI. V lost 3 bases and J 2 bases, leaving 17 bases between the germline ends. The CDR3 loop spans 16 amino acids. Using reference TRBV2 and TRBJ2-7 for the parts outside the CDR3, the full variable domain is EPEVTQTPSHQVTQMGQEVILRCVPISNHLYFYWYRQILGQKVEFLVSFYNNEISEKSEIFDDQFSVERPDGSNFTLKIRSTKLEDSAMYFCASSEVAGTPAYEQYFGPGTRLTVT.

The chain combines TRBV7-6 with TRBJ1-1, with D possibly TRBD1 on 6 matching bases. V lost 3 bases to trimming and J lost 7 bases, with 15 bases between them. This CDR3 comprises 14 residues. Germline CDR1 is SGHVS and CDR2 is FNYEAQ. The CDR3 DNA follows: TGTGCCAGCAGCTTGGGTGGACAGTCAAATGAAGCTTTCTTT. Translated, it gives CASSLGGQSNEAFF.

The chain has TRBV21-1 and TRBJ2-5; the table calls TRBD1, which could not be checked here. TRBV21-1 constitutes a pseudogene. CDR3 length: 14 residues. The CDR3 loop is CASSKRSGRETQYF. In DNA, the CDR3 is TGTGCCAGCAGCAAAAGATCAGGGCGGGAGACCCAGTACTTC.

The rearrangement joins TRBV29-1 to TRBJ2-1; 9 bases are a match to TRBD2. The CDR3 totals 14 residues. V shed 6 bases and J 2 bases; nucleotides not matched to a gene: 5. CDR1 and CDR2 (germline): SQVTM, ANQGSEA. Here the CDR3 DNA reads TGCAGCGTCGAGGGCGGGGGGGCCTACAATGAGCAGTTCTTC. Protein sequence: CSVEGGGAYNEQFF.

The CDR3 DNA reads as TGTGCCAGCAGGACTAGCGGGGCGTCCACCGGGGAGCTGTTTTTT. This sequence encodes CASRTSGASTGELFF. The V and J genes are TRBV6-5 and TRBJ2-2; TRBD2 matches at 11 bases. The CDR3 covers 15 residues. Germline trimming cut 6 bases from V and 4 bases from J; bases unmatched to any gene: 4. The V gene's germline CDR1 is MNHEY and CDR2 SVGAGI.

The V and J genes are TRBV6-5 and TRBJ1-5, with TRBD1 identical over 10 bases. The CDR3 length is 15 residues. V trimming: 6 bases; J trimming: 5 bases; junction bases outside the gene matches: 7. Germline V CDR1 and CDR2: MNHEY, SVGAGI. CDR3 loop: CASRPTGGAYQPQHF. Written as DNA, the CDR3 is TGTGCCAGCAGGCCGACAGGGGGCGCTTATCAGCCCCAGCATTTT.

The genes are TRBV7-8 and TRBJ2-7; 9 bases are shared with TRBD1. V was clipped by 6 bases and J by 4 bases; unmatched bases: 10. Germline values: CDR1 SGHVS, CDR2 FQNEAQ. The CDR3 loop spans 15 amino acids. CDR3 bases: TGTGCCAGCAGGGATCCAAGGACAGGGGTGTACGAGCAGTACTTC. Translated, it gives CASRDPRTGVYEQYF.

The genes are TRBV2 and TRBJ1-5; 8 nucleotides match TRBD1. The CDR3 loop spans 13 amino acids. Unmatched junction bases numbered 8, after V lost 9 bases and J lost 7 bases. Germline assignment: CDR1 SNHLY and CDR2 FYNNEI. CDR3: CARGRGQGQPQHF. In DNA form, the CDR3 reads TGTGCCAGGGGACGCGGACAGGGACAGCCCCAGCATTTT.